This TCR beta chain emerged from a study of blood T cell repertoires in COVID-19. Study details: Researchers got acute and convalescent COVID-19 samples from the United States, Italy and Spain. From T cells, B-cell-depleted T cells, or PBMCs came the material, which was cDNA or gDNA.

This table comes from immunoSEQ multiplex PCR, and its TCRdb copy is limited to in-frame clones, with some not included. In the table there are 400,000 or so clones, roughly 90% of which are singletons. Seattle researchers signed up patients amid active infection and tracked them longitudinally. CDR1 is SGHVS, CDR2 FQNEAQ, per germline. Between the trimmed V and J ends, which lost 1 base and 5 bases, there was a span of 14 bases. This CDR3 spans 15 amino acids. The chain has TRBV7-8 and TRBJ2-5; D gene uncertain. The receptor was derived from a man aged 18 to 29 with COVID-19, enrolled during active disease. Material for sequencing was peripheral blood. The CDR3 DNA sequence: TGTGCCAGCAGCTTAGTCCCTTCCGCGGTCGAGACCCAGTACTTC. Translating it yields CASSLVPSAVETQYF.